The 29 T cell receptor beta chains in this list originate from one sample, sequenced in a study of chemoradiotherapy in HPV16-positive cancers. TCRdb keeps only in-frame clones here, not all; method: immunoSEQ multiplex PCR. This table has around 13,000 clones, more than 70% appearing once. The sample here was taken from a patient who underwent chemoradiotherapy. Source of these receptors: a human donor with HPV-associated anogenital cancer.

The rearrangement joins TRBV29-1 to TRBJ2-1; maybe TRBD2 (5 bases). Trimming pared 5 bases from V and 5 bases from J, leaving 7 bases between. This CDR3 contains 11 residues. Germline loops: CDR1 SQVTM, CDR2 ANQGSEA. CDR3 DNA: TGCAGCGTTAGGGAGAACAATGAGCAGTTCTTC. Amino acids: CSVRENNEQFF.

This chain uses TRBV28 with TRBJ1-2; D might be TRBD1 (5 bases). Trimming cost V 3 bases and J 11 bases, with 19 bases left between them. The length of the CDR3 is 14 residues. Germline CDR1 and CDR2: MDHEN and SYDVKM. CDR3 in amino acids: CASSFPVGTLGYTF. CDR3 bases: TGTGCCAGCAGTTTTCCGGTAGGGACCCTAGGGTACACCTTC.

The V and J genes are TRBV18 and TRBJ1-1; D perhaps matches TRBD1 (5 bases). Germline values: CDR1 KGHSH, CDR2 LQKENI. There are 16 residues in the CDR3. V was cut by 5 bases and J by 1 base, with 17 bases left in between. The CDR3 here is CASSDRDDKSNTEAFF. The CDR3 nucleotides read TGTGCCAGCTCAGACCGGGACGATAAGTCGAACACTGAAGCTTTCTTT.

The chain uses TRBV6-4 and TRBJ1-6; D is undetermined. V was clipped by 0 bases and J by 7 bases, with 4 bases between them. Germline V gives CDR1 MRHNA, CDR2 SNTAGT. This CDR3 is 13 amino acids long. CDR3 coding DNA: TGTGCCAGCAGTGACTCGACAAATTCACCCCTCCACTTT. Amino acids: CASSDSTNSPLHF.

This sequence joins TRBV5-5 and TRBJ2-7; D remains unclear. Between the trimmed V and J ends, which lost 0 bases and 9 bases, there was a span of 10 bases. Germline CDR1 and CDR2: SGHKS and YYEKEE (reference sequence). The CDR3 extends over 12 amino acids. CDR3 in amino acids: CASSLDRSVQYF. The CDR3 DNA sequence: TGTGCCAGCAGCTTGGACCGATCAGTGCAGTACTTC.

V gene TRBV18 combines with J gene TRBJ1-2; D is ambiguous. The V end lost 3 bases, the J end lost 3 bases, and 8 bases lay between the germline ends. The CDR3 consists of 13 residues. The germline V gene encodes CDR1 KGHSH and CDR2 LQKENI. The DNA for the CDR3 is TGTGCCAGCTCACCGGGGTCGGACTATGGCTACACCTTC. Protein product: CASSPGSDYGYTF.

CDR3 sequence reads: CAWSGGQYEQYF. CDR3 sequence (DNA): TGTGCCTGGTCAGGGGGTCAGTACGAGCAGTACTTC. The rearrangement uses TRBV30 and TRBJ2-7, with 7 bases matching TRBD1. The CDR3 totals 12 residues. J was trimmed by 4 bases and V by 5 bases; bases with no gene match: 5. The germline gives CDR1 GTSNPN, CDR2 SVGIG (reference sequence).

The V gene is TRBV28, the J gene TRBJ2-7; 7 positions match TRBD1. Trimming at V came to 7 bases and at J to 11 bases, leaving 8 bases not matched to a gene. The germline gives CDR1 MDHEN, CDR2 SYDVKM. CDR3 size: 11 residues. The CDR3 DNA is TGTGCCAGCATGACGACAGGGTATAAGTACTTC. Its translation: CASMTTGYKYF.

J is TRBJ2-7 and V is TRBV9, with 7 bases matching TRBD1. The J segment lost 6 bases and the V segment lost 0 bases, leaving 9 bases of the junction unmatched. Germline CDR1 SGDLS, CDR2 YYNGEE. CDR3 length: 15 amino acids. Written as DNA, the CDR3 is TGTGCCAGCAGCGTAGCAGGGGGACAGTCCGCCGAGCAGTACTTC. Its protein is CASSVAGGQSAEQYF.

This rearrangement joins TRBV5-1 to TRBJ2-3, with 11 bases identical to TRBD2. The CDR3 sequence is 16 residues long. The junction had 8 bases not matched to a gene; V was cut back by 5 bases and J by 3 bases. Looked up from germline, CDR1 is SGHRS and CDR2 is YFSETQ. The CDR3 is CASSQVAGGMTDTQYF. DNA of the CDR3: TGCGCCAGCAGTCAAGTAGCGGGAGGGATGACAGATACGCAGTATTTT.

The rearrangement links TRBV18 to TRBJ2-3; 8 bases are a match to TRBD2. After removal of 0 bases from V and 5 bases from J, the junction contained 10 bases not matched to a gene. Germline V CDR1 and CDR2: KGHSH, LQKENI. CDR3 size: 17 residues. The CDR3 nucleotides are TGTGCCAGCTCACCACCGTGGAGCGGGAGTGTGAAAGATACGCAGTATTTT. Translation gives CASSPPWSGSVKDTQYF.

The genes are TRBV7-3 and TRBJ2-3; unclear D gene. CDR1 is SGHTA, CDR2 FQGTGA, per germline. V was pared by 2 bases and J by 4 bases, with 10 bases between. This CDR3 is built from 14 residues. The CDR3 spells CASSLLGRADTQYF. The CDR3 DNA is TGTGCCAGCAGCTTACTTGGTCGGGCAGATACGCAGTATTTT.

This clone has just a few counts. The rearrangement uses TRBV27 and TRBJ2-7, with D possibly matching TRBD1 (5 bases). The CDR3 consists of 11 residues. Trimming removed 6 bases at V and 5 bases at J, with 8 bases between. The germline CDR1 and CDR2 sequences are MNHEY and SMNVEV (reference sequence). The CDR3 sequence is CASSNRNEQYF. The CDR3 DNA reads as TGTGCCAGCAGCAACAGGAACGAGCAGTACTTC.

This chain connects TRBV19 to TRBJ2-6, with D uncertain. The V end lost 0 bases, the J end lost 0 bases, and 6 bases lay between the germline ends. CDR3 length equals 16 residues. Germline CDR1 is LNHDA and CDR2 is SQIVND (reference sequence). This chain's CDR3 is CASSIDGSSGANVLTF. The CDR3 nucleotides are TGTGCCAGTAGTATAGATGGGTCCTCTGGGGCCAACGTCCTGACTTTC.

About this clone: This sample also contains other DNA sequences that code for the same CDR3. This sequence joins TRBV6-5 and TRBJ1-5, with D maybe TRBD1 (5 bases). Germline CDR1 reads MNHEY; CDR2 reads SVGAGI. CDR3 length: 13 amino acids. V was cut by 0 bases and J by 6 bases, with 6 bases left in between. This CDR3 is CASSYSRGQPQHF. CDR3 DNA: TGTGCCAGCAGTTACTCTAGGGGTCAGCCCCAGCATTTT.

The chain has TRBV19 and TRBJ1-1, with TRBD1 identical over 7 bases. The trim removed 7 bases at V and 3 bases at J, leaving 8 bases unmatched. This CDR3 has 14 amino acids. The V gene's germline CDR1 is LNHDA and CDR2 SQIVND (reference sequence). CDR3: CASTSRQGHTEAFF. CDR3 sequence (DNA): TGTGCCAGTACCTCCCGACAGGGCCACACTGAAGCTTTCTTT.

V and J are TRBV2 and TRBJ2-7; 7 bases match TRBD1. Germline-derived CDR1 and CDR2 are SNHLY and FYNNEI. The junction had 7 bases not matched to a gene; V was cut back by 6 bases and J by 2 bases. The CDR3 is made up of 14 amino acids. The CDR3 DNA sequence: TGTGCCAGCAGGATCCGGGACAGACCCTACGAGCAGTACTTC. Its protein is CASRIRDRPYEQYF.

The chain uses TRBV15 and TRBJ2-1, with 11 bases fitting TRBD2. From germline, CDR1 is LNHNV and CDR2 YYDKDF (reference sequence). The CDR3 contains 16 residues. V lost 3 bases to trimming and J lost 5 bases; unmatched junction nucleotides: 6. CDR3 in DNA: TGTGCCACCAGCAGTTATAGCGGGAGGGCTAACAATGAGCAGTTCTTC. Protein product: CATSSYSGRANNEQFF. The full variable domain, its missing parts supplied by reference TRBV15 and TRBJ2-1, is DAMVIQNPRYQVTQFGKPVTLSCSQTLNHNVMYWYQQKSSQAPKLLFHYYDKDFNNEADTPDNFQSRRPNTSFCFLDIRSPGLGDTAMYLCATSSYSGRANNEQFFGPGTRLTVL.

This clone has a single count. The rearrangement joins TRBV25-1 to TRBJ2-7; D uncertain. Germline-derived CDR1 and CDR2 are MGHDK and SYGVNS. V was clipped by 5 bases and J by 0 bases, with 11 bases between them. CDR3 length: 14 amino acids. CDR3 sequence reads: CASSPLEFSYEQYF. Written as DNA, the CDR3 is TGTGCCAGCAGTCCCTTGGAGTTCTCCTACGAGCAGTACTTC.

The chain combines TRBV18 with TRBJ1-5, with D unclear. V lost 3 bases and J lost 6, with 9 bases in between. From germline, CDR1 is KGHSH and CDR2 LQKENI. The CDR3 has 13 residues. CDR3 bases: TGTGCCAGCTCACCGGAGGACGGTCAGCCCCAGCATTTT. This gives the protein CASSPEDGQPQHF.

The V gene is TRBV28, the J gene TRBJ2-2; D ambiguous. V was cut by 8 bases and J by 3 bases, with 4 bases left in between. The CDR3 loop spans 11 amino acids. Germline V gene lookup returns CDR1 MDHEN and CDR2 SYDVKM. The CDR3 DNA reads as TGTGCCAGCGAGGACACCGGGGAGCTGTTTTTT. This sequence encodes CASEDTGELFF.

The rearrangement joins TRBV10-3 to TRBJ2-5; 14 bases fit TRBD2. The V segment lost 2 bases and the J segment 5 bases; nucleotides outside the gene matches: 10. Germline loops: CDR1 ENHRY, CDR2 SYGVKD. CDR3 length: 18 residues. The CDR3 DNA is TGTGCCATCAGTGAGGGACTAGCGGGAGGCAACCATGTGGAGACCCAGTACTTC. Protein sequence: CAISEGLAGGNHVETQYF.

This chain links TRBV7-8 with TRBJ2-7; 7 nucleotides agree with TRBD1. From germline, CDR1 is SGHVS and CDR2 FQNEAQ. This CDR3 comprises 13 residues. With V trimmed by 4 bases and J by 2 bases, 2 bases remained unmatched. The CDR3 protein is CASSYGQAYEQYF. The CDR3 DNA follows: TGTGCCAGCAGCTACGGACAGGCCTACGAGCAGTACTTC.

V gene TRBV7-2 combines with J gene TRBJ1-2; no reliable D call. Between the trimmed V and J ends, which lost 5 bases and 6 bases, there was a span of 10 bases. The length of the CDR3 is 12 residues. Germline assignment: CDR1 SGHTA and CDR2 FQGNSA. The CDR3 DNA reads TGTGCCAGCAGCCCGCGGACGGATGGCTACACCTTC. Amino acid sequence: CASSPRTDGYTF.

This clone was seen a handful of times. V is TRBV20-1 and J is TRBJ2-7; no clear D gene. CDR3 size: 10 residues. Germline values: CDR1 DFQATT, CDR2 SNEGSKA (reference sequence). V was shortened by 2 bases and J by 3 bases, with 2 bases between the two germline ends. CDR3 coding DNA: TGCAGTGCTAGAAACTACGAGCAGTACTTC. Translated, it gives CSARNYEQYF.

The V gene is TRBV4-3, the J gene TRBJ1-2, with 9 bases matching TRBD1. V was pared by 3 bases and J by 8 bases, with 10 bases of the junction left unmatched. The CDR3 is 15 amino acids. Per germline, CDR1 LGHNA and CDR2 YSLEER. Written as DNA, the CDR3 is TGCGCCAGCAGCCAGAATGACAGGGGGAGTAGGGGCTACACCTTC. Translating it yields CASSQNDRGSRGYTF.

This chain links TRBV19 with TRBJ1-5; D may be TRBD1 (6 bases). Trimming removed 7 bases from V and 2 bases from J, with 12 bases in between. The CDR3 is 14 residues long. CDR1 and CDR2 (germline): LNHDA, SQIVND (reference sequence). The DNA of the CDR3 is TGTGCCAGTATGGGGGGGCACGGCAATCAGCCCCAGCATTTT. Translated: CASMGGHGNQPQHF. The variable domain in full, completed from reference TRBV19 and TRBJ1-5, reads DGGITQSPKYLFRKEGQNVTLSCEQNLNHDAMYWYRQDPGQGLRLIYYSQIVNDFQKGDIAEGYSVSREKKESFPLTVTSAQKNPTAFYLCASMGGHGNQPQHFGDGTRLSIL.

V gene TRBV5-4 combines with J gene TRBJ1-2, with D hard to call. Germline values: CDR1 SGHNT, CDR2 YYREEE (reference sequence). Trimming stripped 5 bases from V and 4 bases from J, with 18 bases between. This CDR3 has 15 residues. For the CDR3, the DNA is TGTGCCAGCAGGGCCTTACCAGGAAAGACCTATGGCTACACCTTC. It specifies CASRALPGKTYGYTF.

V and J are TRBV15 and TRBJ2-4, with D possibly being TRBD2 (6 bases). In germline, CDR1 is LNHNV, CDR2 YYDKDF (reference sequence). There are 18 residues in the CDR3. The germline V and J ends were trimmed by 2 bases and 2 bases, with 19 bases remaining between them. The DNA of the CDR3 is TGTGCCACCAGCAGACCTCCCACGAAGGCGGGAACCAAAAACATTCAGTACTTC. Translated, it gives CATSRPPTKAGTKNIQYF.